This TCR beta chain was recovered during a study of OX40 agonist ivuxolimab in advanced cancers. Background on the study: Age averaged around 54 years (range roughly 20 to 90), and 82.7% were male. Study results and limitations: Dose levels from 0.1 to 3.0 mg/kg saw CD4+ and CD8+ blood T cells expand clonally by week 6. Low normalized T-cell clonal expansion was also seen in some nonresponders.

Germline V lookup: CDR1 SNHLY, CDR2 FYNNEI. V lost 5 bases and J lost 1, with 14 bases in between. CDR3 length equals 15 residues. In regard to this clone: The antigen is unknown.

Repertoires were generated with immunoSEQ multiplex PCR, while TCRdb's copy carries only in-frame clones and drops some. The table includes tens of thousands of clones, 80% to 90% detected once. Sampling of blood occurred at baseline, cycle 4 day 1, and cycle 7 day 1. Specimen: CD4+ or CD8+ T cells sorted from blood, collected in a trial of the OX40 agonist ivuxolimab. This clonotype originated in an adult with an advanced solid tumor such as melanoma, head and neck, liver or kidney cancer. V and J are TRBV2 and TRBJ1-1; perhaps TRBD1 as D (6 bases). CDR3 amino acids: CASSPRGYGNTEAFF. Here the CDR3 DNA reads TGTGCCAGCAGTCCGAGGGGGTATGGGAACACTGAAGCTTTCTTT. Based on the CDR3 plus reference TRBV2 and TRBJ1-1, the full variable domain is EPEVTQTPSHQVTQMGQEVILRCVPISNHLYFYWYRQILGQKVEFLVSFYNNEISEKSEIFDDQFSVERPDGSNFTLKIRSTKLEDSAMYFCASSPRGYGNTEAFFGQGTRLTVV.